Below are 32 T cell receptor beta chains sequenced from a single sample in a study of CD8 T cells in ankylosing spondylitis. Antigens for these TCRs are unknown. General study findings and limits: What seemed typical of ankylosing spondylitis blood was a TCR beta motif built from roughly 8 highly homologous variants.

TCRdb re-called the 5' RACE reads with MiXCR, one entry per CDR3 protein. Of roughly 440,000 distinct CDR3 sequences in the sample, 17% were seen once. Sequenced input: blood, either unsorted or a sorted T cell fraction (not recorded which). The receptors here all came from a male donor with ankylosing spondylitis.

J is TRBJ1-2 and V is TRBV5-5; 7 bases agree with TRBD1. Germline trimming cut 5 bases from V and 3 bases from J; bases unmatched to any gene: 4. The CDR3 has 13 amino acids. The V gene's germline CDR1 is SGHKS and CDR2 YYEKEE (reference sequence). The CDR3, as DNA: TGTGCCAGCAGTTTTGGACAGGACTATGGCTACACCTTC. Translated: CASSFGQDYGYTF.

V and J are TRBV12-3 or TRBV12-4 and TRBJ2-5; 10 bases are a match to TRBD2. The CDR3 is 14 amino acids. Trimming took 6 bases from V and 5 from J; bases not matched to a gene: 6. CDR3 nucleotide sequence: TGTGCCAGCAGAATAGCGGGGGGCGGGGAGACCCAGTACTTC. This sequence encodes CASRIAGGGETQYF.

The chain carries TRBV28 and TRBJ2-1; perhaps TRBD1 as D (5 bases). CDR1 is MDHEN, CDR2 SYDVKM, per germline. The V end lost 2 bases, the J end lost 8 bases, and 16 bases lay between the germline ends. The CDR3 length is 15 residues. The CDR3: CASSLMQGTHHEQFF. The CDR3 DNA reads TGTGCCAGCAGTTTAATGCAGGGTACCCACCATGAGCAGTTCTTC.

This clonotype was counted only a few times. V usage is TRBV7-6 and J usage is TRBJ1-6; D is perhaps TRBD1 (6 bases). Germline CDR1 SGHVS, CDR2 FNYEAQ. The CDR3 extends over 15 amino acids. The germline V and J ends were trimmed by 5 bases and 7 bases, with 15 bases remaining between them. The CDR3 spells CASSPTGPGNSPLHF. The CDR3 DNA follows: TGTGCCAGCAGCCCAACAGGGCCTGGGAATTCACCCCTCCACTTT.

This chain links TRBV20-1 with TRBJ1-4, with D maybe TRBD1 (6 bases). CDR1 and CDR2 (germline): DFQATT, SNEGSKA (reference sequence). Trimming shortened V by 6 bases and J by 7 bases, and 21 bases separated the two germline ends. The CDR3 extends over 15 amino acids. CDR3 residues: CSAPLVQGKIEKLFF. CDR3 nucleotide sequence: TGCAGTGCCCCCCTGGTGCAGGGGAAAATTGAAAAACTGTTTTTT.

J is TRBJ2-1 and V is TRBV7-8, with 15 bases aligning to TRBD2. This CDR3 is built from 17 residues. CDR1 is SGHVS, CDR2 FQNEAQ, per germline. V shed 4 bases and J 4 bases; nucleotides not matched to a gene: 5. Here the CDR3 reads CASSWTSGGAVYNEQFF. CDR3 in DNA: TGTGCCAGCAGCTGGACTAGCGGGGGGGCCGTTTACAATGAGCAGTTCTTC.

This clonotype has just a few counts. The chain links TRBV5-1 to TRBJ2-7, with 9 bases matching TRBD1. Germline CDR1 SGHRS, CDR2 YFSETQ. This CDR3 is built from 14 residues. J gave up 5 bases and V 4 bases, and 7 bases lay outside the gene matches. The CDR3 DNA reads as TGCGCCAGCAGCATACCCGGGACAGGGAACGAGCAGTACTTC. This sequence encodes CASSIPGTGNEQYF.

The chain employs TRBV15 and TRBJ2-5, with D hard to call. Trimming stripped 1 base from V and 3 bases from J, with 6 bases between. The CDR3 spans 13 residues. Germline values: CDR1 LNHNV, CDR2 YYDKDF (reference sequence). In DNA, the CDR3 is TGTGCCACCAGCAGAGTTGCAGAAGAGACCCAGTACTTC. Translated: CATSRVAEETQYF.

The CDR3 sequence is CASSAENPRVGEKLFF. The CDR3 DNA is TGTGCCAGCAGCGCCGAAAACCCTAGGGTGGGTGAAAAACTGTTTTTT. The J gene is TRBJ1-4, the V gene TRBV9, with unresolved D. Trimming took 3 bases from V and 7 from J, leaving 19 bases between them. The CDR3 is made up of 16 amino acids. Per the germline V gene, CDR1 is SGDLS and CDR2 is YYNGEE. The variable domain in full, with the rest retrieved from reference TRBV9 and TRBJ1-4, is DSGVTQTPKHLITATGQRVTLRCSPRSGDLSVYWYQQSLDQGLQFLIQYYNGEERAKGNILERFSAQQFPDLHSELNLSSLELGDSALYFCASSAENPRVGEKLFFGSGTQLSVL.

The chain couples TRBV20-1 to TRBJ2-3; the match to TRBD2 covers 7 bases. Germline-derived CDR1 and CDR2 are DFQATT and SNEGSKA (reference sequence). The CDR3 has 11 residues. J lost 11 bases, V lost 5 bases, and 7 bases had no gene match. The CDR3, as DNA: TGCAGTGCTTTACCCCCGGGGGGGCAGTATTTT. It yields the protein CSALPPGGQYF.

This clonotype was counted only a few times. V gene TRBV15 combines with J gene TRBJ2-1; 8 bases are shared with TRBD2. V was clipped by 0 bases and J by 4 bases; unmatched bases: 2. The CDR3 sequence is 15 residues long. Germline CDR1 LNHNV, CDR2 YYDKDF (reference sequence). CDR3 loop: CATSREGLGYNEQFF. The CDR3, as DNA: TGTGCCACCAGCAGAGAGGGACTAGGGTACAATGAGCAGTTCTTC.

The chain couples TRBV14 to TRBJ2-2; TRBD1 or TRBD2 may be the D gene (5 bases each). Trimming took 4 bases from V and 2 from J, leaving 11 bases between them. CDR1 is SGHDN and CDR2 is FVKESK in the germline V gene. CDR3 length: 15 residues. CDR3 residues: CASSPRGPNTGELFF. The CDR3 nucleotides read TGTGCCAGCAGCCCCCGGGGACCTAACACCGGGGAGCTGTTTTTT.

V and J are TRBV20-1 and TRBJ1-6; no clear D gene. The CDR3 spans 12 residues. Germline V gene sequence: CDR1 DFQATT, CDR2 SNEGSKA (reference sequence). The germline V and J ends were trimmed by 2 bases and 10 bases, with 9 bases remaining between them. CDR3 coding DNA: TGCAGTGCTAGACGGGAAGGGTCACCCCTCCACTTT. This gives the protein CSARREGSPLHF.

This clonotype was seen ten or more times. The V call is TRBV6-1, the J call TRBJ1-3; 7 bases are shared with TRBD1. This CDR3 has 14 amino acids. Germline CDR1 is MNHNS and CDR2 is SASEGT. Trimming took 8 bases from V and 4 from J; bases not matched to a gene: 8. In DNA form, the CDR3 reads TGTGCCAGCTCACCACAGGGGCCCGGAAACACCATATATTTT. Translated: CASSPQGPGNTIYF.

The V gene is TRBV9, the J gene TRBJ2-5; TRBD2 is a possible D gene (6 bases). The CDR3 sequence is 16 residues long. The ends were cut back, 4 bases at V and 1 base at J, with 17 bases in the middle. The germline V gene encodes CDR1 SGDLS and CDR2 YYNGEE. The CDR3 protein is CASSSGVREVQETQYF. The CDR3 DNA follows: TGTGCCAGCAGCTCCGGTGTAAGGGAGGTCCAAGAGACCCAGTACTTC.

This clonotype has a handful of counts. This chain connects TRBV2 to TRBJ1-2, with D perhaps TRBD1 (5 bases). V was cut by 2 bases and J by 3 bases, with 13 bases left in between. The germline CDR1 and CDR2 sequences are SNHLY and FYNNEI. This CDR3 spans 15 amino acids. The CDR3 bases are TGTGCCAGCAGTGAACGCAGGGATGGGTACTATGGCTACACCTTC. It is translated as CASSERRDGYYGYTF.

The chain's CDR3 is CASSRGGSGRETQYF. The CDR3 DNA reads TGTGCCAGCAGCCGTGGCGGTAGCGGACGAGAGACCCAGTACTTC. The chain employs TRBV11-2 and TRBJ2-5, with D maybe TRBD2 (6 bases). V lost 5 bases and J 4 bases, leaving 17 bases between the germline ends. CDR3 length: 15 residues. Germline assignment: CDR1 SGHAT and CDR2 FQNNGV.

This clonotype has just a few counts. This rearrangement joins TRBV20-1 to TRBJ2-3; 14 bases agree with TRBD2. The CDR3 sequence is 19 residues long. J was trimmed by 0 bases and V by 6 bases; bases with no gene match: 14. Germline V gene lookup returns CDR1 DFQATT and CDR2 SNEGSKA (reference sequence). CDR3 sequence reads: CSATPGLAGAKHSTDTQYF. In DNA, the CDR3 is TGCAGTGCAACCCCGGGACTAGCGGGGGCCAAGCATAGCACAGATACGCAGTATTTT.

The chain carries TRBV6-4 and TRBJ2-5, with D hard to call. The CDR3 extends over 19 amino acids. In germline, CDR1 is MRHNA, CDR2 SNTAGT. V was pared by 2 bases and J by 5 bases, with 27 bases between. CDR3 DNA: TGTGCCAGCAGTGACCAAGGGTCAGACGAGACCCTACTTTGGGAGACCCAGTACTTC. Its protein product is CASSDQGSDETLLWETQYF.

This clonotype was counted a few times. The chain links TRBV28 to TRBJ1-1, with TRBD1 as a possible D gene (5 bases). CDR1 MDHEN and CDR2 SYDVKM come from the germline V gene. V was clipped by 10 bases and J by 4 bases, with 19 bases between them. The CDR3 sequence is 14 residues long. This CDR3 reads CATTPDGRGTEAFF. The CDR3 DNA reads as TGTGCCACCACCCCAGACGGAAGGGGCACTGAAGCTTTCTTT.

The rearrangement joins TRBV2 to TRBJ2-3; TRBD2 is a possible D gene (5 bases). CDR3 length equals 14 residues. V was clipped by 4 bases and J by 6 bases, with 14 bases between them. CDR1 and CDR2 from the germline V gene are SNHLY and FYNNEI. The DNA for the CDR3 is TGTGCCAGCAGTGGCGGGCAGGTATCCGATACGCAGTATTTT. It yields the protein CASSGGQVSDTQYF.

CDR3 in amino acids: CSARTGGAEQYF. Written as DNA, the CDR3 is TGCAGCGCCCGGACAGGGGGCGCCGAGCAGTACTTC. The V and J genes are TRBV29-1 and TRBJ2-7, with TRBD1 matching 11 bases. The CDR3 extends over 12 amino acids. CDR1 and CDR2 from the germline V gene are SQVTM and ANQGSEA. Trimming cost V 7 bases and J 6 bases; bases outside gene matches: 5.

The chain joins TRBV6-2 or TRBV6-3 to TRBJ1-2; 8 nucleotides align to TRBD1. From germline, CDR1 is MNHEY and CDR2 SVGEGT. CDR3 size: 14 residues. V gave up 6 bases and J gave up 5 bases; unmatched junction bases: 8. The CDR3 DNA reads TGTGCCAGCAGAATCCCTGGACAGGGTTATGGCTACACCTTC. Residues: CASRIPGQGYGYTF.

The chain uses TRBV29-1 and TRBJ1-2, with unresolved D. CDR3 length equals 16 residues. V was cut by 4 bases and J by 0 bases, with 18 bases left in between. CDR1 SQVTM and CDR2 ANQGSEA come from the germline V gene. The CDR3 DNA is TGCAGCGTTGTCGGTCGGCCGACCACGTCTAACTATGGCTACACCTTC. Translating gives CSVVGRPTTSNYGYTF.

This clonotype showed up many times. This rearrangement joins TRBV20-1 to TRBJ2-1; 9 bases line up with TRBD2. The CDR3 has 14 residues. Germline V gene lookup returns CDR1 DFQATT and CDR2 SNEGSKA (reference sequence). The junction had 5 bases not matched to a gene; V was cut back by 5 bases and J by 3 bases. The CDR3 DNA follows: TGCAGTGCTTTAGTAGCGGGGGACTACAATGAGCAGTTCTTC. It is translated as CSALVAGDYNEQFF.

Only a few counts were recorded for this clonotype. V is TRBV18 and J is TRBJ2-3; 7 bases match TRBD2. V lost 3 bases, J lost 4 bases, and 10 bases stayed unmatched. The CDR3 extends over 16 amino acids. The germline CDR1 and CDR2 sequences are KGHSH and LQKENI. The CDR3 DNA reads TGTGCCAGCTCACCCCCCGGACTAGTGGGCGCAGATACGCAGTATTTT. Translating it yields CASSPPGLVGADTQYF.

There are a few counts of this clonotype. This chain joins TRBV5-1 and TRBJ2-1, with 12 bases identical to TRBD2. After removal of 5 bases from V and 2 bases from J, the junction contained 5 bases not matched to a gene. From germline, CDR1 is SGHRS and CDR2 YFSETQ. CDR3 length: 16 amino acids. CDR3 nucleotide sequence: TGCGCCAGCAGGGACACTAGCGGGGGGCCCTACAATGAGCAGTTCTTC. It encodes CASRDTSGGPYNEQFF.

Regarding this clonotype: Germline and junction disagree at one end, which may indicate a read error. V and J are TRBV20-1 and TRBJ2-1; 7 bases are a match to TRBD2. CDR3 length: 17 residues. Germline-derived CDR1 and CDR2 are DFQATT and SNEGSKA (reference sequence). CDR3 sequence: CCARDRRASGSYNEQFF. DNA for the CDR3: TGCTGTGCTAGAGATCGTAGGGCTAGCGGTTCCTACAATGAGCAGTTCTTC.

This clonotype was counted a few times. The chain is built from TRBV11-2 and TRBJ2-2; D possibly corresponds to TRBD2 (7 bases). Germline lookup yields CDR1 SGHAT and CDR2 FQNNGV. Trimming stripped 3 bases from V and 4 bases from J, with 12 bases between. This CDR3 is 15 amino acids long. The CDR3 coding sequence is TGTGCCAGCAGCTTTGCCGGGGGGCTCACCGGGGAGCTGTTTTTT. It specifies CASSFAGGLTGELFF.

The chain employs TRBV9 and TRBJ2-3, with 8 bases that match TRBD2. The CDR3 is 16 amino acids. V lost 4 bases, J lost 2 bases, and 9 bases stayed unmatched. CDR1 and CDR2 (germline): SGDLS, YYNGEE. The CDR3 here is CASSFRGSGTTDTQYF. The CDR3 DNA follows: TGTGCCAGCAGCTTCCGGGGTAGCGGGACCACAGATACGCAGTATTTT.

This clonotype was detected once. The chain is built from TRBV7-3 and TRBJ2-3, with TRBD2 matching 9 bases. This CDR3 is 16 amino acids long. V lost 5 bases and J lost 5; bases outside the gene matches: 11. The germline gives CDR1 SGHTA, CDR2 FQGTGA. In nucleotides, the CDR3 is TGTGCCAGCAGCGATGAGGGGCTAGCGGGAAGAGATACGCAGTATTTT. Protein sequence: CASSDEGLAGRDTQYF.

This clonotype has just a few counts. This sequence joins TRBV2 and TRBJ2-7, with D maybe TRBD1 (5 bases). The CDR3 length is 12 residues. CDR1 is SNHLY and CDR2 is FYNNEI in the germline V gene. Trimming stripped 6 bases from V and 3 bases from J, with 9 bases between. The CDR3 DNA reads TGTGCCAGCAGACAGGACCTCTACGAGCAGTACTTC. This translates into CASRQDLYEQYF.